This is a list of T cell receptor beta chains from one sample in a study of technical replicates of blood from four donors. The method was immunoSEQ multiplex PCR; TCRdb's version includes in-frame clones alone and lacks a portion of them. The table lists about 84,000 clones, roughly 98% of them singletons, with roughly 0.16% in the top ten. Material for sequencing was T cells isolated from PBMCs. These receptors were collected from a human donor in good health. The CDR3 runs from the conserved cysteine through the conserved F or W. The D gene is left open where the match is weak. Clone size is given for some rows only: seen once, a few or many times, or a class if the clone is expanded.

-,-,TRBV5-1,TRBJ1-4,TGCGCCAGCAGCGTACAGGGACGTCCGGATGAAAAACTGTTTTTT,CASSVQGRPDEKLFF
TRBD2,-,TRBV5-1,TRBJ2-7,TGCGCCAGCAGCTTGGCCGGAAGCGGGAGTTGGGAGCAGTACTTC,CASSLAGSGSWEQYF
-,-,TRBV2,TRBJ2-7,TGTGCCAGCATTCGAGGGTACGAGCAGTACTTC,CASIRGYEQYF
-,-,TRBV2,TRBJ1-1,TGTGCCAGCAGTGCAACTGAAGCTTTCTTT,CASSATEAFF
TRBD2,-,TRBV6-1,TRBJ2-2,TGTGCCAGCAGTGAGATAGCGGGCGCGAACACCGGGGAGCTGTTTTTT,CASSEIAGANTGELFF
-,-,TRBV28,TRBJ2-7,TGTGCCAGCAGTTTATACAGGGCCTACGAGCAGTACTTC,CASSLYRAYEQYF
-,-,TRBV4-1,TRBJ2-5,TGCGCCAGCAGCCAAGTTATAGAAGAGACCCAGTACTTC,CASSQVIEETQYF
TRBD2,-,TRBV5-1,TRBJ2-7,TGCGCCAGCAACCGGGAGGGGCTCTCCTACGAGCAGTACTTC,CASNREGLSYEQYF
TRBD1,-,TRBV7-9,TRBJ1-5,TGTGCCAGCAGCTTAGGCAGGGGGAGTAGCAATCAGCCCCAGCATTTT,CASSLGRGSSNQPQHF
TRBD2,-,TRBV5-1,TRBJ2-1,TGCGCCAGCAGCTCGCCCCGGGATGAATTCCCAGGACTAGCGGAATACAATGAGCAGTTCTTC,CASSSPRDEFPGLAEYNEQFF
TRBD1,-,TRBV5-1,TRBJ2-1,TGCGCCAGCAGCTTGGGACAGGGATACAATGAGCAGTTCTTC,CASSLGQGYNEQFF
-,-,TRBV7-9,TRBJ1-1,TGTGCCAGCAGCTTAGGAGGGGCACAGGGTAACACTGAAGCTTTCTTT,CASSLGGAQGNTEAFF
-,-,TRBV27,TRBJ1-2,TGTGCCAGCAGGCTAGGGGGTTCGGCTCGAGGCTACACCTTC,CASRLGGSARGYTF
-,-,TRBV28,TRBJ2-5,TGTGCCAGCAGCCCTTCCGATAAGGTTGCCGGAGGGGAGACCCAGTACTTC,CASSPSDKVAGGETQYF
-,-,TRBV6-5,TRBJ2-3,TGTGCCAGCAGTTACCAACCTACTACCCACACAGATACGCAGTATTTT,CASSYQPTTHTDTQYF
-,-,TRBV19,TRBJ2-3,TGTGCCAGTAGTATAGAATGGAGGGATACGCAGTATTTT,CASSIEWRDTQYF
-,-,TRBV29-1,TRBJ2-3,TGCAGCGTTGAATATAGCGGAGGTAGCACAGATACGCAGTATTTT,CSVEYSGGSTDTQYF
TRBD1,-,TRBV6-5,TRBJ2-7,TGTGCCAGCAGTCCGGGACAGGGTTGGGAGCAGTACTTC,CASSPGQGWEQYF
TRBD1,-,TRBV19,TRBJ1-2,TGTGCCAGTAGTAGGGCCCAGGGGGCCGGCTATGGCTACACCTTC,CASSRAQGAGYGYTF
-,-,TRBV6-4,TRBJ2-6,TGTGCCAGCAGTGACTCCGGAGGGCTTGGGGCCAACGTCCTGACTTTC,CASSDSGGLGANVLTF
TRBD2,-,TRBV28,TRBJ2-7,TGTGCCAGTCTGAGCGGGACTTCCTACGAGCAGTACTTC,CASLSGTSYEQYF
TRBD1,-,TRBV2,TRBJ2-5,TGTGCCAGCAGTGTCACTGGGACAGGTGCTGAGACCCAGTACTTC,CASSVTGTGAETQYF
TRBD2,-,TRBV14,TRBJ2-6,TGTGCCAGCAAGCGGGGGGCCGGGGCCAACGTCCTGACTTTC,CASKRGAGANVLTF
TRBD1,-,TRBV28,TRBJ1-3,TGTGCCAGCAGTCCCTGGACAGGGGGATCTGGAAACACCATATATTTT,CASSPWTGGSGNTIYF
TRBD2,-,TRBV6-5,TRBJ2-7,TGTGCCAGCAGCCCAGCGGGATCGCGCTACGAGCAGTACTTC,CASSPAGSRYEQYF
-,-,TRBV19,TRBJ1-1,TGTGCCAGTAGTAGGTTGGCGGAGGCCACTGAAGCTTTCTTT,CASSRLAEATEAFF
TRBD1,-,TRBV11-3,TRBJ1-2,TGTGCCAGCAGCTTAGTGGGACAGGGCTATGGCTACACCTTC,CASSLVGQGYGYTF
TRBD1,once,TRBV5-6,TRBJ2-7,TGTGCCAGCAGCGCCCGACAGGGAATCTCCGAGCAGTACTTC,CASSARQGISEQYF
TRBD2,-,TRBV6-5,TRBJ2-3,TGTGCCAGCGCGGGACTAGCGTACACAGATACGCAGTATTTT,CASAGLAYTDTQYF
TRBD1,-,TRBV6-5,TRBJ2-7,TGTGCCAGCAGTTACTCCGGACAGGGGAGGGGCGAGCAGTACTTC,CASSYSGQGRGEQYF
TRBD1,-,TRBV5-1,TRBJ2-3,TGCGCCAGCAGCTTGGCCGGGACAGGCACAGATACGCAGTATTTT,CASSLAGTGTDTQYF
TRBD1,-,TRBV5-1,TRBJ2-1,TGCGCCAGCAGCACACAGGGGAATGAGCAGTTCTTC,CASSTQGNEQFF
-,-,TRBV11-3,TRBJ2-6,TGTGCCAGCAGCCCACGGGGATTTACTGGGGCCAACGTCCTGACTTTC,CASSPRGFTGANVLTF
TRBD1,-,TRBV5-1,TRBJ1-2,TGCGCCAGCAGCTTGGATGCAGGGGGCGGCTACACCTTC,CASSLDAGGGYTF
-,-,TRBV5-1,TRBJ2-5,TGCGCCAGCAGCTTGGAGTCCCCCCGGACAGCACAAGAGACCCAGTACTTC,CASSLESPRTAQETQYF
-,-,TRBV5-6,TRBJ2-2,TGTGCCAGCAGTTTTGCTTGGACAGCGTCTAACACCGGGGAGCTGTTTTTT,CASSFAWTASNTGELFF
-,-,TRBV5-4,TRBJ1-4,TGTGCCAGCAGTCCGGGGGGCCAGGCCCAGGAAAAACTGTTTTTT,CASSPGGQAQEKLFF
-,-,TRBV15,TRBJ2-7,TGTGCCACCAGCAGAGGCCCCTCGGGGGAGCAGTACTTC,CATSRGPSGEQYF
-,-,TRBV6-1,TRBJ1-5,TGTGCCAGCAGTGAGAGCAGGGCAGGGCAGCCCCAGCATTTT,CASSESRAGQPQHF
TRBD1,-,TRBV5-1,TRBJ1-2,TGCGCCAGCAGCCCCCTAGGGGGCCCATATGGCTACACCTTC,CASSPLGGPYGYTF
TRBD1,-,TRBV29-1,TRBJ1-3,TGCAGCGTTGGAACAGGGGCTTATGGAAACACCATATATTTT,CSVGTGAYGNTIYF
-,-,TRBV7-9,TRBJ1-3,TGTGCCAGCAGCTGGGGGGGGAAGGAGAACAAAAACACCATATATTTT,CASSWGGKENKNTIYF
-,-,TRBV6-5,TRBJ1-5,TGTGCCAGCAGTTTCCTAGGTCGCAATCAGCCCCAGCATTTT,CASSFLGRNQPQHF
-,-,TRBV7-4,TRBJ2-5,TGTGCCAGCAGCTTTTGTTATCTAGGGGTAGGCGAGACCCAGTACTTC,CASSFCYLGVGETQYF
TRBD1,-,TRBV2,TRBJ2-2,TGTGCCAGCAGAGGACAGGAGAACACCGGGGAGCTGTTTTTT,CASRGQENTGELFF
TRBD1,-,TRBV5-1,TRBJ2-7,TGCGCCAGCAGTTCCGGGACAGGGAACCACGAGCAGTACTTC,CASSSGTGNHEQYF
TRBD1,once,TRBV6-1,TRBJ1-1,TGTGCCAGCAGTGAAGCCCCAGGGGGGAACACTGAAGCTTTCTTT,CASSEAPGGNTEAFF
-,-,TRBV28,TRBJ1-2,TGTGCCAGCAGTTTATGGCCCCTGGCCTATGGCTACACCTTC,CASSLWPLAYGYTF
-,-,TRBV21-1,TRBJ2-7,TGTGCCAGCAGCAGCGGACAGGGGGCCCCCTACGAGCAGTACTTC,CASSSGQGAPYEQYF
TRBD2,-,TRBV13,TRBJ2-7,TGTGCCAGCAGCCTCGGGGAAGGAAAGCGGGAGTACGAGCAGTACTTC,CASSLGEGKREYEQYF
TRBD1,-,TRBV18,TRBJ1-1,TGTGCCAGCTCACCACAACAGGGGGCGGTGGGCATTACGAACACTGAAGCTTTCTTT,CASSPQQGAVGITNTEAFF
TRBD1,-,TRBV7-9,TRBJ1-5,TGTGCCAGCAGCTCTTGGCGTACAGGGGGAAACAATCAGCCCCAGCATTTT,CASSSWRTGGNNQPQHF
-,-,TRBV2,TRBJ1-2,TGTGCCAGCGGCACCACAGGGCTCGGTGGCTACACCTTC,CASGTTGLGGYTF
TRBD1,-,TRBV28,TRBJ1-5,TGTGCCAGCAAGACAGGGCTTAATCAGCCCCAGCATTTT,CASKTGLNQPQHF
-,once,TRBV6-1,TRBJ2-7,-,CASSSSEAFYEQYF
TRBD2,-,TRBV9,TRBJ2-7,TGTGCCAGCAGCCTCCGTGGCGGGGGGCAGTATGACGAGCAGTACTTC,CASSLRGGGQYDEQYF
-,-,TRBV6-5,TRBJ1-4,TGTGCCAGCAGGCCCGGTTGGGCGAATGAAAAACTGTTTTTT,CASRPGWANEKLFF
TRBD2,-,TRBV9,TRBJ2-1,TGTGCCAGCAGCCTCAGCGGGAGGGCCTACAATGAGCAGTTCTTC,CASSLSGRAYNEQFF
TRBD1,-,TRBV11-2,TRBJ2-7,TGTGCCAGCAGCGGGGGATTACAGGGGACCTACGAGCAGTACTTC,CASSGGLQGTYEQYF